The rows below give T cell receptor beta chains drawn from one sample of a study of blood T cell repertoires in COVID-19. Assay: immunoSEQ multiplex PCR; the TCRdb copy retains only in-frame clones and omits some. The repertoire includes 200,000 to 250,000 clones, almost 85% of them detected once, and 1.5% to 2% sits in the top ten. The source material was peripheral blood. The receptors stem from a woman aged 80 or older with acute or convalescent COVID-19. The CDR3 runs from the conserved cysteine through the conserved F or W. Each record gives: V gene, clone size, CDR3 protein. Not all rows give a size; the values are once, few, many and, for expanded clones, a class.

TRBV4-1	NA	CASSQEWAGAGGIAKNIQYF
TRBV18	NA	CASSPSGLAGFRSSYNEQFF
TRBV6-4	NA	CASSSRAGTEAFF
TRBV5-1	NA	CASSLGTGYTEAFF
TRBV29-1	NA	CSVRPGPMNTEAFF
TRBV3-1/TRBV3-2	NA	CASSQTRDRTFDGPLHF
TRBV18	NA	CASSPMSSGQGNNSPLHF
TRBV6-1	NA	CASSESAVNYGYTF
TRBV28	few	CASSWSSGRYEQFF
TRBV18	NA	CASSDYGTSGDSEQFF
TRBV7-2	NA	CASSSGQSNEQFF
TRBV10-3	NA	CAISESRASSGRAYEQFF
TRBV30	NA	CAWSGGSGTTDTQYF
TRBV9	NA	CASSASGQAYSEQFF
TRBV19	NA	CASSIGQGNSYNEQFF
TRBV7-2	NA	CASSLQGATTEAFF
TRBV19	NA	CASSISTLARENTEAFF
TRBV5-1	once	CASSLELASGEQFF
TRBV7-9	NA	CASSPREGKNTEAFF
TRBV6-4	NA	CASSKGLRGEQFF
TRBV28	NA	CASGDRDRGYTF
TRBV7-9	NA	CASHRGGETNTEAFF
TRBV7-2	NA	CASSRQRRPNTGELFF
TRBV2	NA	CASRHRGLDQYEQYF
TRBV7-2	NA	CASSLDRGRTEAFF
TRBV29-1	NA	CSAGLNTEAFF
TRBV7-6	NA	CASSLFSGGPSTDTQYF
TRBV12-5	NA	CASGLQGAYSNQPQHF
TRBV4-3	NA	CASSLEPPRLAGEQFF
TRBV30	once	CAWSIRRSGNTIYF
TRBV19	NA	CASSTGQGGSTGYTF
TRBV4-2	NA	CASSQQRTSGGTYEQYF
TRBV7-2	NA	CASTLRGATSRGELFF
TRBV19	NA	CASRRRAGTANKETQYF
TRBV29-1	NA	CSTRPSGVYNEQFF
TRBV2	NA	CASSEMNRRGLAAYNEQFF
TRBV9	once	CASSPGLYSNQPQHF
TRBV3-1/TRBV3-2	NA	CASSPRDINTGELFF
TRBV27	NA	CASSAGVRPQHF
TRBV14	NA	CASSQVRQSGLGNQPQHF
TRBV12-3/TRBV12-4	NA	CASSLVKQPQHF
TRBV18	NA	CASSRGLSNQPQHF
TRBV19	NA	CASRLQTGGNQPQHF
TRBV4-2	NA	CASSQEGALSYNEQFF
TRBV7-2	once	CASSLVGLAGANTDTQYF
TRBV5-4	NA	CASSPTRGTSGNSYEQYF
TRBV18	NA	CASSRSKIASSYNEQFF
TRBV24-1	NA	CATQDRGRSYEQYF
TRBV23-1	NA	CASRKLVDRPYNEQFF
TRBV5-1	NA	CASSSGQGNYGYTF
TRBV7-3	NA	CASSGGLAGTDTQYF
TRBV5-1	NA	CASSLAPDYGYTF
TRBV5-1	NA	CASSLVTGGSEQYF
TRBV5-4	NA	CASSSGGDYGYTF
TRBV10-3	NA	CAISGQQGSEQYF
TRBV7-9	NA	CASSLVVNTGELFF
TRBV5-6	NA	CASRKLSGRSSYNEQFF
TRBV30	NA	CAWTGDNEQFF